This T cell receptor beta chain is drawn from a study of shared clonotypes between healthy human individuals. Study information: Samples came from two female and a few male donors aged 18 to 49.

Turning to this clone: Its target is not known.

Germline V gene data show CDR1 as MNHNS and CDR2 as SASEGT. Trimming shortened V by 4 bases and J by 8 bases, and 14 bases separated the two germline ends. The CDR3 consists of 14 residues. At a deep level, the assay was run. Sequenced by immunoSEQ multiplex PCR; TCRdb stores in-frame clones only, minus some. The sample lists roughly 2.2 million clones; around 90% were seen once. Study-wide results and caveats: Estimated richness was generally greater in naive than memory subsets. Clonotype sharing across several donors was observed for 4% to 5.5% of naive CD4 clonotypes.

The source material was naive CD4+ T cells from PBMCs. The subset is: CD45RA+ positively selected. V and J are TRBV6-1 and TRBJ1-4; D is perhaps TRBD1 (5 bases). The sequence derives from a man aged 18-30 years in good health. Some clones in this sample may be carry-over from other donors' samples. The CDR3 is CASSVPGRGEKLFF. The CDR3 bases are TGTGCCAGCAGTGTTCCGGGACGGGGAGAAAAACTGTTTTTT.